The 20 T cell receptor beta chains presented below share a single source sample, sequenced in a study of a mutant IDH1 vaccine in newly diagnosed glioma. The antigens for these receptors are not known. The time point here: week 23, last vaccination. The investigators gave 300 ug of mutant IDH1 20-mer peptide in each vaccine dose, together with topical imiquimod. Using immunoSEQ multiplex PCR, the repertoire was profiled, and TCRdb retains in-frame clones only, with some absent. This table holds 50,000 to 60,000 clones, 75% to 85% found once. This material consisted of PBMCs, taken from a glioma patient whose treatment included an IDH1 peptide vaccine. Receptors were obtained from a man aged 40-49 years with glioma.

This rearrangement joins TRBV9 to TRBJ2-1; D gene unclear. Trimming left V 1 base short and J 4 bases short, with 6 bases between. Germline CDR1 SGDLS, CDR2 YYNGEE. The CDR3 is made up of 13 amino acids. The CDR3 nucleotides read TGTGCCAGCAGCGTATTCGATTACAATGAGCAGTTCTTC. Protein sequence: CASSVFDYNEQFF.

The rearrangement uses TRBV14 and TRBJ2-5, with D perhaps matching TRBD1 or TRBD2 (5 bases each). TRBJ2-7 explains the end of the DNA better; the J call may be wrong. Germline loops: CDR1 SGHDN, CDR2 FVKESK. This CDR3 region has 14 residues. CDR3 nucleotide sequence: TGTGCCAGCAGCGGGATTCGGGACGGCTACGAGCAGTACTTC. It codes for CASSGIRDGYEQYF.

This clone was seen just once. The chain joins TRBV10-3 to TRBJ2-1; 7 bases are a match to TRBD1. CDR1 and CDR2 (germline): ENHRY, SYGVKD. CDR3 size: 17 residues. Unmatched junction bases numbered 13, after V lost 1 base and J lost 7 bases. The CDR3 coding sequence is TGTGCCATCAGTGAGTTCTCTTGGACAGGTCGAAAAAATGAGCAGTTCTTC. It specifies CAISEFSWTGRKNEQFF.

DNA for the CDR3: TGCAGCGTTCCAACAGGGGGCGCAGGTACGCAGTATTTT. It specifies CSVPTGGAGTQYF. The genes are TRBV29-1 and TRBJ2-3, with TRBD1 matching 9 bases. The CDR3 contains 13 residues. Germline V gene lookup returns CDR1 SQVTM and CDR2 ANQGSEA. After removal of 5 bases from V and 8 bases from J, the junction contained 8 bases not matched to a gene.

J is TRBJ1-5 and V is TRBV2; D is perhaps TRBD1 (5 bases). V was trimmed by 4 bases and J by 0 bases, leaving 7 bases between them. The CDR3 contains 14 residues. Germline V lookup: CDR1 SNHLY, CDR2 FYNNEI. Here the CDR3 reads CASSGQYSNQPQHF. The DNA of the CDR3 is TGTGCCAGCAGTGGACAGTATAGCAATCAGCCCCAGCATTTT.

The chain carries TRBV5-1 and TRBJ1-2; a possible D gene is TRBD1 (6 bases). CDR3 length equals 15 residues. Per the germline V gene, CDR1 is SGHRS and CDR2 is YFSETQ. Trimming left V 4 bases short and J 4 bases short, with 17 bases between. CDR3 in amino acids: CASSQTTGLSYGYTF. CDR3 DNA sequence: TGCGCCAGCAGCCAAACGACAGGCCTCAGCTATGGCTACACCTTC.

The chain is built from TRBV5-1 and TRBJ1-1; 12 positions match TRBD1. This CDR3 is built from 17 residues. Losses at the gene ends were 2 bases for V and 1 base for J; bases not matched to a gene: 6. The germline gives CDR1 SGHRS, CDR2 YFSETQ. DNA for the CDR3: TGCGCCAGCAGCTTCCGGGACAGGGGGCTTTCGAACACTGAAGCTTTCTTT. Residues: CASSFRDRGLSNTEAFF.

This clone has more than one count but fewer than ten. This chain uses TRBV29-1 with TRBJ2-1; 9 bases match TRBD1. The trim removed 6 bases at V and 3 bases at J, leaving 9 bases unmatched. The CDR3 totals 15 residues. Germline V gene lookup returns CDR1 SQVTM and CDR2 ANQGSEA. The CDR3 DNA follows: TGCAGCGTGGGAGGGGACAGGGCCTTCTACAATGAGCAGTTCTTC. Its protein is CSVGGDRAFYNEQFF.

The genes are TRBV4-2 and TRBJ2-1; 8 bases line up with TRBD2. The junction had 13 bases not matched to a gene; V was cut back by 1 base and J by 8 bases. Germline CDR1 is LGHNA and CDR2 is YNFKEQ. The CDR3 runs to 17 residues. The CDR3 loop reads CASSQAPTSDGVYEQFF. The DNA for the CDR3 is TGTGCCAGCAGCCAAGCACCGACTAGCGATGGGGTATATGAGCAGTTCTTC.

The rearrangement uses TRBV29-1 and TRBJ2-5; tentatively, D is TRBD1 or TRBD2 (5 bases each). The CDR3 totals 12 residues. The germline CDR1 and CDR2 sequences are SQVTM and ANQGSEA. The V and J ends lost 4 bases and 5 bases respectively, with 11 bases between them. This CDR3 reads CSVVAWGETQYF. As DNA, the CDR3 is TGCAGCGTTGTGGCCTGGGGGGAGACCCAGTACTTC.

The gene calls are TRBV30 and TRBJ2-6, with no clear D. Germline loops: CDR1 GTSNPN, CDR2 SVGIG (reference sequence). V was clipped by 4 bases and J by 2 bases, with 15 bases between them. The CDR3 loop spans 16 amino acids. CDR3 in amino acids: CAWNNFGPTGANVLTF. The CDR3 coding sequence is TGTGCCTGGAATAACTTCGGGCCGACTGGGGCCAACGTCCTGACTTTC.

CDR3 bases: TGTGCCTGGAGTGTGCCTAGCGGGGGTTCGAACGAGCAGTACTTC. Translation: CAWSVPSGGSNEQYF. The chain couples TRBV30 to TRBJ2-7; 10 bases line up with TRBD2. Germline CDR1 GTSNPN, CDR2 SVGIG (reference sequence). This CDR3 comprises 15 residues. The ends lost 0 bases at V and 5 bases at J; junction bases unmatched: 7. The full variable domain, with the rest looked up from reference TRBV30 and TRBJ2-7, is SQTIHQWPATLVQPVGSPLSLECTVEGTSNPNLYWYRQAAGRGLQLLFYSVGIGQISSEVPQNLSASRPQDRQFILSSKKLLLSDSGFYLCAWSVPSGGSNEQYFGPGTRLTVT.

The rearrangement links TRBV13 to TRBJ1-3; D uncertain. The CDR3 runs to 15 residues. Looked up from germline, CDR1 is PRHDT and CDR2 is FYEKMQ (reference sequence). Trimming shortened V by 0 bases and J by 0 bases, and 6 bases separated the two germline ends. The CDR3 loop reads CASSLGTASGNTIYF. In DNA form, the CDR3 reads TGTGCCAGCAGCTTAGGAACAGCCTCTGGAAACACCATATATTTT.

The V call is TRBV2, the J call TRBJ1-5, with 8 bases identical to TRBD1. This CDR3 spans 15 amino acids. Germline CDR1 is SNHLY and CDR2 is FYNNEI. Losses at the gene ends were 6 bases for V and 2 bases for J; bases not matched to a gene: 6. DNA for the CDR3: TGTGCCAGCAGAGAGACAGGGGTAGGCAATCAGCCCCAGCATTTT. Residues: CASRETGVGNQPQHF. The entire variable domain, with the rest obtained from reference TRBV2 and TRBJ1-5, is as follows: EPEVTQTPSHQVTQMGQEVILRCVPISNHLYFYWYRQILGQKVEFLVSFYNNEISEKSEIFDDQFSVERPDGSNFTLKIRSTKLEDSAMYFCASRETGVGNQPQHFGDGTRLSIL.

This clone turned up a few times. The chain has TRBV4-1 and TRBJ1-2, with a possible D match to TRBD1 (5 bases). CDR1 and CDR2 from the germline V gene are MGHRA and YSYEKL. The length of the CDR3 is 20 residues. V was clipped by 2 bases and J by 5 bases, with 30 bases between them. The DNA of the CDR3 is TGCGCCAGCAGCCAAAGGCCAGTTGACAGAAGTAGGTACGGGGTTTATGGCTACACCTTC. It codes for CASSQRPVDRSRYGVYGYTF.

On this clone: The sample has other DNA sequences that encode this CDR3 too. The chain is built from TRBV7-9 and TRBJ2-5; D gene unclear. Trimming took 3 bases from V and 4 from J, leaving 3 bases between them. The CDR3 covers 11 residues. CDR1 is SEHNR and CDR2 is FQNEAQ in the germline V gene (reference sequence). In DNA form, the CDR3 reads TGTGCCAGCAGCTTGGCAGAGACCCAGTACTTC. As protein: CASSLAETQYF.

The chain joins TRBV5-1 to TRBJ2-3; D ambiguous. This CDR3 contains 14 residues. Germline V gene data show CDR1 as SGHRS and CDR2 as YFSETQ. Trimming took 1 base from V and 1 from J, leaving 7 bases between them. The CDR3, as DNA: TGCGCCAGCAGCTTGTTACGGGGCACAGATACGCAGTATTTT. It encodes CASSLLRGTDTQYF.

The chain recombines TRBV11-3 with TRBJ2-1, with D maybe TRBD2 (5 bases). Trimming pared 0 bases from V and 0 bases from J, leaving 15 bases between. Germline V gene sequence: CDR1 SGHNT, CDR2 YENEEA. The CDR3 has 18 residues. CDR3 in amino acids: CASSLDQGGSSSYNEQFF. CDR3 coding DNA: TGTGCCAGCAGCTTAGATCAAGGAGGCAGCTCCTCCTACAATGAGCAGTTCTTC. Using reference TRBV11-3 and TRBJ2-1 for the parts outside the CDR3, the full variable domain is EAGVVQSPRYKIIEKKQPVAFWCNPISGHNTLYWYLQNLGQGPELLIRYENEEAVDDSQLPKDRFSAERLKGVDSTLKIQPAELGDSAVYLCASSLDQGGSSSYNEQFFGPGTRLTVL.

This clone appeared a single time. The genes are TRBV6-5 and TRBJ1-2; 7 bases line up with TRBD1. Germline assignment: CDR1 MNHEY and CDR2 SVGAGI. The J segment lost 4 bases and the V segment lost 0 bases, leaving 5 bases of the junction unmatched. The CDR3 spans 15 residues. The CDR3 nucleotides are TGTGCCAGCAGTTACTCGGGACAGTCGGGCTATGGCTACACCTTC. Translated, it gives CASSYSGQSGYGYTF.

This clone was observed a handful of times. The rearrangement links TRBV30 to TRBJ2-7; D is possibly TRBD1 (6 bases). The germline V and J ends were trimmed by 0 bases and 4 bases, with 7 bases remaining between them. CDR1 and CDR2 (germline): GTSNPN, SVGIG (reference sequence). The CDR3 consists of 12 residues. For the CDR3, the DNA is TGTGCCTGGAGTGTAGACAGGTACGAGCAGTACTTC. Protein: CAWSVDRYEQYF. Using reference TRBV30 and TRBJ2-7 for the parts outside the CDR3, the full variable domain is SQTIHQWPATLVQPVGSPLSLECTVEGTSNPNLYWYRQAAGRGLQLLFYSVGIGQISSEVPQNLSASRPQDRQFILSSKKLLLSDSGFYLCAWSVDRYEQYFGPGTRLTVT.